Listed below are T cell receptor beta chains from one sample, sequenced in a study of memory CD4+ T cells and cytomegalovirus serostatus. Only in-frame clones appear in the TCRdb table, and some are missing; sequencing was by immunoSEQ multiplex PCR. The table includes under 80,000 clones, around four fifths detected once. The sample was memory CD4+ T cells from blood. These receptors all come from an adult in good health and CMV-seropositive. Each CDR3 is given with its conserved first and last residue. A D gene is named only where the DNA matches it firmly. Size values are once, few and many counts, or a class for expanded clones, and some rows have none.

- TRBJ2-2 - TRBV6-5 CASRLTTITGELFF TGTGCCAGCAGACTGACGACTATCACCGGGGAGCTGTTTTTT
- TRBJ2-3 - TRBV28 CASSPEGAGRTDTQYF TGTGCCAGCAGTCCCGAAGGTGCGGGTCGCACAGATACGCAGTATTTT
TRBD1 TRBJ2-3 many TRBV19 CASRRTGSTDTQYF TGTGCCAGTCGCCGGACAGGAAGCACAGATACGCAGTATTTT
- TRBJ1-2 once TRBV18 CASSPREAPYYGYTF TGTGCCAGCTCACCCAGGGAGGCTCCTTACTATGGCTACACCTTC
- TRBJ2-7 - TRBV15 CATSRAGFYEQYF TGTGCCACCAGCAGAGCAGGTTTCTACGAGCAGTACTTC
TRBD1 TRBJ2-3 - TRBV5-8 CASSYAGQDTDTQYF TGTGCCAGCAGCTATGCTGGACAGGACACAGATACGCAGTATTTT
TRBD1 TRBJ2-1 - TRBV6-6 CASSFGTGSNEQFF TGTGCCAGCAGTTTCGGGACAGGGTCCAATGAGCAGTTCTTC
TRBD1 TRBJ2-7 - TRBV2 CASRGDRTFYEQYF TGTGCCAGTAGAGGGGACAGGACCTTCTACGAGCAGTACTTC
- TRBJ2-5 - TRBV2 CASSVSQETQYF TGTGCCAGCAGTGTCTCCCAAGAGACCCAGTACTTC
- TRBJ2-5 - TRBV4-3 CASSQGGNVDGETQYF TGCGCCAGCAGCCAAGGGGGGAACGTGGACGGGGAGACCCAGTACTTC
- TRBJ2-5 - TRBV12-5 CASALRGPAETQYF TGTGCTAGTGCCCTGCGGGGCCCAGCAGAGACCCAGTACTTC
- TRBJ2-1 - TRBV6-4 CASSDSRAGSYNEQFF TGTGCCAGCAGTGATAGCAGGGCTGGCTCCTACAATGAGCAGTTCTTC
- TRBJ2-2 once TRBV19 CASSIRKQPHTGELFF TGTGCCAGTAGTATAAGGAAGCAGCCTCACACCGGGGAGCTGTTTTTT
- TRBJ1-1 - TRBV2 CASSGGTASTEAFF TGTGCCAGCAGCGGGGGGACGGCGAGCACTGAAGCTTTCTTT
- TRBJ2-1 - TRBV7-2 CATAPGSYNEQFF TGTGCCACGGCCCCCGGCTCCTACAATGAGCAGTTCTTC
TRBD1 TRBJ2-7 - TRBV6-5 CASSLQDRGGYEQYF TGTGCCAGCAGTCTACAGGACAGGGGAGGGTACGAGCAGTACTTC
- TRBJ1-5 once TRBV7-6 CASTEGGNQPQHF TGTGCCAGCACGGAGGGCGGCAATCAGCCCCAGCATTTT
- TRBJ2-5 once TRBV2 CASSEGPGAGETQYF TGTGCCAGCAGTGAAGGTCCTGGGGCCGGAGAGACCCAGTACTTC
TRBD1 TRBJ1-1 few TRBV30 CAWREAGGVNTEAFF TGTGCCTGGAGGGAGGCAGGGGGGGTGAACACTGAAGCTTTCTTT
- TRBJ1-2 - TRBV7-2 CASSLDLEGGRNGYTF TGTGCCAGCAGCTTAGATTTAGAGGGGGGCCGAAATGGCTACACCTTC
TRBD1 TRBJ2-1 - TRBV11-2 CASSVGQLNEQFF TGTGCCAGCAGCGTGGGACAGTTAAATGAGCAGTTCTTC
TRBD1 TRBJ2-1 - TRBV5-1 CASSWDRAPYNEQFF TGCGCCAGCAGTTGGGACAGGGCCCCCTACAATGAGCAGTTCTTC
- TRBJ2-3 - TRBV28 CATHPPSADTDTQYF TGTGCCACCCATCCTCCCTCGGCCGACACAGATACGCAGTATTTT
- TRBJ1-4 - TRBV10-1 CATPGGGEKLFF TGCGCCACACCGGGGGGCGGTGAAAAACTGTTTTTT
- TRBJ2-2 - TRBV11-2 CASSFRGSDTGELFF TGTGCCAGCAGCTTCAGGGGCTCTGACACCGGGGAGCTGTTTTTT
- TRBJ1-5 - TRBV21-1 CASSNQGAGSNQPQHF TGTGCCAGCAGCAATCAGGGGGCAGGCAGCAATCAGCCCCAGCATTTT
- TRBJ2-5 - TRBV30 CAWSVQGNQETQYF TGTGCCTGGAGTGTCCAGGGGAACCAAGAGACCCAGTACTTC
- TRBJ2-7 - TRBV6-5 CASTPAGVNEQYF TGTGCCAGCACCCCCGCCGGCGTAAACGAGCAGTACTTC
- TRBJ2-5 - TRBV5-6 CASSLGGTQYF TGTGCCAGCAGCTTGGGAGGGACCCAGTACTTC
- TRBJ2-2 - TRBV21-1 CASNRGQTGELFF TGTGCCAGCAACAGGGGGCAAACCGGGGAGCTGTTTTTT
- TRBJ2-5 - TRBV5-4 CASSSRQAGVETQYF TGTGCCAGCAGCTCTAGACAGGCGGGAGTCGAGACCCAGTACTTC
- TRBJ2-7 - TRBV14 CASSQDGDTFYEQYF TGTGCCAGCAGCCAAGATGGGGACACCTTTTACGAGCAGTACTTC
- TRBJ1-2 - TRBV5-4 CASSLGLRDGYTF TGTGCCAGCAGCTTGGGACTAAGGGATGGCTACACCTTC
- TRBJ1-3 - TRBV15 CATSRDRVAGNTIYF TGTGCCACCAGCAGAGATAGGGTAGCTGGAAACACCATATATTTT
TRBD2 TRBJ2-7 - TRBV5-1 CASSSTSGGSSYEQYF TGCGCCAGCAGCTCCACTAGCGGGGGGAGCTCCTACGAGCAGTACTTC
- TRBJ1-2 once TRBV5-4 CASSDTQGTPSGYTF TGTGCCAGCAGCGATACACAGGGAACGCCATCCGGCTACACCTTC
- TRBJ2-2 - TRBV19 CASSIQGSFTGELFF TGTGCCAGTAGTATCCAGGGGTCCTTCACCGGGGAGCTGTTTTTT
TRBD1 TRBJ2-2 - TRBV2 CASRQQGRTGELFF TGTGCCAGCAGACAACAGGGGAGAACCGGGGAGCTGTTTTTT
TRBD1 TRBJ2-7 once TRBV19 CASSIDLGTGAYEQYF TGTGCCAGTAGTATAGATCTGGGGACAGGGGCCTACGAGCAGTACTTC